This T cell receptor beta chain was sequenced in a study of identifying expanded T cells in peripheral blood. The CDR3 runs to 13 residues. From germline, CDR1 is SGHDT and CDR2 YYEEEE. Trimming cost V 4 bases and J 4 bases, with 9 bases left between them. Healthy donors had no documented immune events, such as infections, while sampled. Worth noting for this clone: Antigen specificity is unknown.

Whole-study findings and limits: Over about two and four weeks, about 15 and 19 clones changed, versus roughly 1.1 between replicates. Clone count variance between approximately two-week samples rose with total template count.

Sequenced by immunoSEQ multiplex PCR; TCRdb stores in-frame clones only, minus some. The table lists about 100,000 clones, about 87% of them singletons, with roughly 6% in the top ten. V usage is TRBV5-6 and J usage is TRBJ2-1, with a possible D match to TRBD1 (6 bases). Sequenced material: blood. The TCR was taken from a person aged 18 to 75 in good health. DNA of the CDR3: TGTGCCAGCAGCAGGACAGAATACAATGAGCAGTTCTTC. Translated, it gives CASSRTEYNEQFF.